Presented here are 10 T cell receptor beta chains from one specimen sequenced in a study of neoadjuvant anti-PD-1 for oral cavity cancer. Profiling relied on immunoSEQ multiplex PCR, and the TCRdb table lists in-frame clones only, not all of them. The sample has tens of thousands of clones, 30% to 40% seen once. Documented time point: after neoadjuvant nivolumab, at surgical resection. This specimen was tumor tissue, taken after nivolumab (anti-PD-1) treatment. Receptors were obtained from a person aged 40 to 85 with oral cavity squamous cell carcinoma.

V usage is TRBV18 and J usage is TRBJ2-1; possibly TRBD2 for D (5 bases). CDR3 length: 16 residues. V lost 2 bases and J 1 base, leaving 12 bases between the germline ends. From germline, CDR1 is KGHSH and CDR2 LQKENI. The CDR3 DNA follows: TGTGCCAGCTCACCAAGGAGCGGCGAATCCTACAATGAGCAGTTCTTC. This encodes CASSPRSGESYNEQFF.

The rearrangement links TRBV5-1 to TRBJ2-7, with 10 bases identical to TRBD2. The V gene's germline CDR1 is SGHRS and CDR2 YFSETQ. The V segment lost 4 bases and the J segment 2 bases; nucleotides outside the gene matches: 18. The CDR3 totals 19 residues. The CDR3 bases are TGCGCCAGCAGCGAGAGCTCCGGGACTAGCGCCTACCATCCCTACGAGCAGTACTTC. This sequence encodes CASSESSGTSAYHPYEQYF.

The chain joins TRBV6-1 to TRBJ1-2; unclear D gene. Trimming removed 6 bases at V and 4 bases at J, with 6 bases between. Germline CDR1 is MNHNS and CDR2 is SASEGT. CDR3 length: 11 residues. The CDR3 protein is CASRTSYGYTF. CDR3 coding DNA: TGTGCCAGCAGGACAAGCTATGGCTACACCTTC.

This clone was seen a handful of times. This chain uses TRBV7-9 with TRBJ2-2, with 7 bases aligning to TRBD1. Germline V lookup: CDR1 SEHNR, CDR2 FQNEAQ (reference sequence). The CDR3 extends over 14 amino acids. The trim removed 5 bases at V and 4 bases at J, leaving 4 bases unmatched. The CDR3 DNA sequence: TGTGCCAGCAGCCTGGGACAGTTCACCGGGGAGCTGTTTTTT. Translating gives CASSLGQFTGELFF.

At least ten counts were recorded for this clone. The rearrangement links TRBV10-2 to TRBJ2-3; D not certain. CDR1 and CDR2 from the germline V gene are WSHSY and SAAADI. V was pared by 0 bases and J by 3 bases, with 4 bases between. The CDR3 totals 13 residues. CDR3 nucleotides: TGCGCCAGCAGTGAGTCCTTGACAGATACGCAGTATTTT. This translates into CASSESLTDTQYF.

A few counts support this clone. The chain has TRBV19 and TRBJ1-1, with D unresolved. Germline CDR1 and CDR2: LNHDA and SQIVND (reference sequence). Trimming removed 4 bases at V and 4 bases at J, with 7 bases between. The CDR3 runs 12 residues. CDR3 sequence reads: CASSTRFTEAFF. The CDR3 DNA sequence: TGTGCCAGTAGTACGCGGTTCACTGAAGCTTTCTTT.

In its sample, this clone was seen a few times. The chain carries TRBV5-6 and TRBJ1-2; D is possibly TRBD1 (5 bases). V was trimmed by 4 bases and J by 5 bases, leaving 12 bases between them. The CDR3 is 13 amino acids. The germline V gene has CDR1 SGHDT and CDR2 YYEEEE. The CDR3 protein is CASSPVGGYGYTF. In DNA form, the CDR3 reads TGTGCCAGCAGCCCGGTGGGGGGGTATGGCTACACCTTC.

This clone appeared a few times. The chain joins TRBV29-1 to TRBJ2-7, with TRBD1 as a possible D gene (6 bases). Trimming took 5 bases from V and 3 from J, leaving 11 bases between them. Germline CDR1 reads SQVTM; CDR2 reads ANQGSEA. The CDR3 runs 12 residues. The CDR3 coding sequence is TGCAGCGTTACGGCAGGGGTCTACGAGCAGTACTTC. It codes for CSVTAGVYEQYF.

In its sample, this clone is medium-sized. This sequence joins TRBV29-1 and TRBJ2-5; TRBD2 matches 13 bases. The CDR3 contains 15 residues. The ends lost 5 bases at V and 5 bases at J; junction bases unmatched: 8. CDR1 and CDR2 from the germline V gene are SQVTM and ANQGSEA. CDR3 amino acids: CSVKLAGGLGETQYF. The CDR3 DNA reads as TGCAGCGTTAAACTAGCGGGAGGGCTGGGGGAGACCCAGTACTTC.

This clone was detected only a few times. The chain has TRBV10-3 and TRBJ1-2, with 7 bases fitting TRBD1. V trimming: 7 bases; J trimming: 4 bases; junction bases outside the gene matches: 6. The germline V gene encodes CDR1 ENHRY and CDR2 SYGVKD. CDR3 length: 13 residues. This chain's CDR3 is CAITQQGSYGYTF. CDR3 coding DNA: TGTGCCATCACCCAACAGGGGAGCTATGGCTACACCTTC.